This T cell receptor beta chain was sequenced during a study of CD4+ T cells in melanoma. The CDR3 runs to 19 residues. The germline V and J ends were trimmed by 2 bases and 3 bases, with 26 bases remaining between them. CDR1 SQVTM and CDR2 ANQGSEA come from the germline V gene. Study-level points and caveats: CD8+ T cell, macrophage and B cell function reportedly correlated with neoantigen-specific CD4+ T cells.

This clone has a handful of counts. Its antigen remains unknown. The method was immunoSEQ multiplex PCR; TCRdb's version includes in-frame clones alone and lacks a portion of them. The sample records around 14,000 clones, approximately 57% being singletons. This TCR was sampled from a human donor with melanoma. Material: cells from a culture (not recorded whether cultured in vitro). J is TRBJ1-3 and V is TRBV29-1; weak D call: TRBD1 (5 bases). CDR3 amino acids: CSVEKSRGGSRVYGNTIYF. The CDR3, as DNA: TGCAGCGTTGAAAAGAGCCGGGGCGGGTCGAGGGTATATGGAAACACCATATATTTT.